This T cell receptor beta chain stems from a study of OX40 agonist ivuxolimab in advanced cancers. In the study overall: Dosing consisted of intravenous ivuxolimab at 0.01 to 10 mg/kg every 2 weeks. A diagnosis of hepatocellular carcinoma, melanoma, renal cell or head and neck cancer was present in dose-escalation patients. Findings of the study overall: Researchers report that CD8+ T cells had, on average, more expanded clones than CD4+.

Autoimmune disease history or systemic immunosuppression excluded patients. Comments on this clone: Its antigen is unknown.

The CDR3 is 14 residues long. Germline CDR1 is SGHRS and CDR2 is YFSETQ. V shed 4 bases and J shed 7 bases, with 15 bases lying between them. Assay used: immunoSEQ multiplex PCR; TCRdb lists only in-frame clones, some missing. The sample records tens of thousands of clones, approximately 91% being singletons. The V gene is TRBV5-1, the J gene TRBJ2-1; D gene ambiguous. This TCR derives from an adult with an advanced solid tumor such as melanoma, head and neck, liver or kidney cancer. The sample here was CD4+ or CD8+ T cells sorted from blood, taken in a trial of the OX40 agonist ivuxolimab. CDR3 sequence reads: CASSKAPWENEQFF. The CDR3 DNA reads as TGCGCCAGCAGCAAGGCTCCCTGGGAAAATGAGCAGTTCTTC. Based on the CDR3 plus reference TRBV5-1 and TRBJ2-1, the full variable domain is KAGVTQTPRYLIKTRGQQVTLSCSPISGHRSVSWYQQTPGQGLQFLFEYFSETQRNKGNFPGRFSGRQFSNSRSEMNVSTLELGDSALYLCASSKAPWENEQFFGPGTRLTVL.